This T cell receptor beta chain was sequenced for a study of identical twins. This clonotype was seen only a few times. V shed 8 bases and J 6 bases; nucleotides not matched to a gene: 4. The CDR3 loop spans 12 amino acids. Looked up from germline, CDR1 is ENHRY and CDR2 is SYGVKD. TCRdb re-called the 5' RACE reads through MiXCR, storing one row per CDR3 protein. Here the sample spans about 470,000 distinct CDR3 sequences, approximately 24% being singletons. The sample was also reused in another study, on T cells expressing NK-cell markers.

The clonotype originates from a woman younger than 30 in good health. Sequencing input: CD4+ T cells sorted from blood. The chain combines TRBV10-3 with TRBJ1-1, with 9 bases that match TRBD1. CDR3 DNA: TGTGCCATCTCGAGACAGGGGGCTGAAGCTTTCTTT. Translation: CAISRQGAEAFF.